Shown below are 19 T cell receptor beta chains from a single sample sequenced in a study of OX40 agonist ivuxolimab in advanced cancers. Using immunoSEQ multiplex PCR, the repertoire was profiled, and TCRdb retains in-frame clones only, with some absent. In the table there are nearly 80,000 clones, 90% to 95% of which are singletons. The material was CD4+ or CD8+ T cells sorted from blood, obtained in a trial of the OX40 agonist ivuxolimab. These receptors came from an adult with an advanced solid tumor such as melanoma, head and neck, liver or kidney cancer.

This chain links TRBV11-2 with TRBJ2-1; 14 positions agree with TRBD2. Per the germline V gene, CDR1 is SGHAT and CDR2 is FQNNGV. This CDR3 is 15 amino acids long. V lost 4 bases and J lost 8; bases outside the gene matches: 4. The DNA for the CDR3 is TGTGCCAGCAGCTGGACTAGCGGGGGGAATGATGAGCAGTTCTTC. Translation: CASSWTSGGNDEQFF.

This clone was picked up a small number of times. This sequence joins TRBV27 and TRBJ2-7, with 7 bases aligning to TRBD2. The germline CDR1 and CDR2 sequences are MNHEY and SMNVEV (reference sequence). V trimming: 8 bases; J trimming: 3 bases; junction bases outside the gene matches: 7. CDR3 length equals 13 residues. The CDR3 region is CASYGTTNYEQYF. As DNA, the CDR3 is TGTGCCAGCTACGGGACTACCAACTACGAGCAGTACTTC.

This clone was counted a few times. V gene TRBV28 combines with J gene TRBJ1-2, with D perhaps TRBD1 (5 bases). Germline CDR1 reads MDHEN; CDR2 reads SYDVKM. V was cut by 1 base and J by 3 bases, with 9 bases left in between. The CDR3 extends over 14 amino acids. The CDR3 protein is CASSLFWGDYGYTF. The DNA for the CDR3 is TGTGCCAGCAGTTTATTCTGGGGGGACTATGGCTACACCTTC.

The rearrangement links TRBV6-1 to TRBJ2-7; tentatively, D is TRBD2 (5 bases). The V gene lost 2 bases and the J gene lost 0 bases, with 11 bases spanning the gap. In germline, CDR1 is MNHNS, CDR2 SASEGT. The CDR3 spans 15 residues. CDR3 residues: CASSEFSGLSYEQYF. In DNA, the CDR3 is TGTGCCAGCAGTGAATTCAGCGGACTCTCCTACGAGCAGTACTTC.

The chain recombines TRBV7-6 with TRBJ2-4, with unresolved D. Per germline, CDR1 SGHVS and CDR2 FNYEAQ. The CDR3 has 13 residues. The germline V and J ends were trimmed by 2 bases and 7 bases, with 9 bases remaining between them. The CDR3 DNA sequence: TGTGCCAGCAGCTTAACTTCTGATAACATTCAGTACTTC. It yields the protein CASSLTSDNIQYF.

The gene calls are TRBV27 and TRBJ1-4, with no clear D. The CDR3 is 14 residues long. The V end was cut by 3 bases, the J end by 7 bases, with 12 bases between. The germline V gene encodes CDR1 MNHEY and CDR2 SMNVEV (reference sequence). CDR3 nucleotide sequence: TGTGCCAGCAGTTTTAGGTCTGGGAGTGAAAAACTGTTTTTT. Its translation is CASSFRSGSEKLFF.

The CDR3 here is CARGGSAASTDTQYF. CDR3 DNA: TGTGCCAGAGGGGGGAGCGCTGCTAGCACAGATACGCAGTATTTT. The chain couples TRBV2 to TRBJ2-3; either TRBD1 or TRBD2 may fit D (6 bases each). Germline-derived CDR1 and CDR2 are SNHLY and FYNNEI. Trimming shortened V by 9 bases and J by 0 bases, and 16 bases separated the two germline ends. This CDR3 is 15 amino acids long.

The V gene is TRBV2, the J gene TRBJ2-7, with a tentative D call TRBD1 (5 bases). Trimming took 4 bases from V and 3 from J, leaving 13 bases between them. The CDR3 extends over 14 amino acids. Germline values: CDR1 SNHLY, CDR2 FYNNEI. CDR3 bases: TGTGCCAGCAGTGCCGCGGACAAACACTACGAGCAGTACTTC. It is translated as CASSAADKHYEQYF.

The chain is built from TRBV11-2 and TRBJ1-1, with 9 positions matching TRBD1. From germline, CDR1 is SGHAT and CDR2 FQNNGV. The length of the CDR3 is 15 residues. Trimming took 5 bases from V and 4 from J; bases not matched to a gene: 8. CDR3 residues: CASSRPTGGATEAFF. Here the CDR3 DNA reads TGTGCCAGCAGCCGACCTACAGGGGGCGCCACTGAAGCTTTCTTT.

CDR3 loop: CASSQDRLGTGELFF. In DNA, the CDR3 is TGCGCCAGCAGCCAGGACAGGCTGGGCACCGGGGAGCTGTTTTTT. The V call is TRBV4-3, the J call TRBJ2-2, with 7 bases aligning to TRBD1. In germline, CDR1 is LGHNA, CDR2 YSLEER. The length of the CDR3 is 15 residues. The V and J ends lost 3 bases and 4 bases, in that order; junction bases with no gene match: 5.

A note on this clone: The sample holds other DNA sequences that translate to the same CDR3. This sequence joins TRBV27 and TRBJ1-5; D call uncertain. Germline values: CDR1 MNHEY, CDR2 SMNVEV (reference sequence). Trimming left V 4 bases short and J 3 bases short, with 7 bases between. The length of the CDR3 is 13 residues. The chain's CDR3 is CASSSSFNQPQHF. The CDR3, as DNA: TGTGCCAGCAGTTCTAGCTTCAATCAGCCCCAGCATTTT.

The chain links TRBV28 to TRBJ2-1; D remains ambiguous. CDR3 size: 17 residues. Germline-derived CDR1 and CDR2 are MDHEN and SYDVKM. Trimming pared 3 bases from V and 0 bases from J, leaving 15 bases between. In DNA form, the CDR3 reads TGTGCCAGCAGTTTTCCGAAACGGCTTAGCTCCTACAATGAGCAGTTCTTC. Protein product: CASSFPKRLSSYNEQFF.

The CDR3 DNA sequence: TGTGCCAGTAGTATCGGACTAGCGGCTATCTACGAGCAGTACTTC. It yields the protein CASSIGLAAIYEQYF. This rearrangement joins TRBV19 to TRBJ2-7; TRBD2 aligns across 10 bases. The CDR3 has 15 amino acids. Per the germline V gene, CDR1 is LNHDA and CDR2 is SQIVND (reference sequence). J was trimmed by 3 bases and V by 3 bases; bases with no gene match: 5.

CDR3 DNA sequence: TGTGCCAGTAGCGGGCCTCCCGGGCAGTACTTC. This translates into CASSGPPGQYF. The chain links TRBV19 to TRBJ2-7, with D unclear. The length of the CDR3 is 11 residues. Looked up from germline, CDR1 is LNHDA and CDR2 is SQIVND (reference sequence). V was pared by 6 bases and J by 9 bases, with 12 bases between. The complete variable domain, with remaining parts taken from reference TRBV19 and TRBJ2-7, reads DGGITQSPKYLFRKEGQNVTLSCEQNLNHDAMYWYRQDPGQGLRLIYYSQIVNDFQKGDIAEGYSVSREKKESFPLTVTSAQKNPTAFYLCASSGPPGQYFGPGTRLTVT.

V usage is TRBV4-3 and J usage is TRBJ1-2, with D maybe TRBD1 (5 bases). Germline lookup yields CDR1 LGHNA and CDR2 YSLEER. This CDR3 has 17 amino acids. The V end lost 5 bases, the J end lost 4 bases, and 23 bases lay between the germline ends. The CDR3 here is CASSVNLEDKFFYGYTF. CDR3 coding DNA: TGCGCCAGCAGCGTAAACCTGGAGGACAAGTTCTTCTATGGCTACACCTTC.

V usage is TRBV4-1 and J usage is TRBJ2-3, with a weak D call TRBD1 (6 bases). CDR3 size: 14 residues. CDR1 and CDR2 (germline): MGHRA, YSYEKL. Trimming left V 1 base short and J 6 bases short, with 11 bases between. The CDR3 region is CASSQAQGIDTQYF. The CDR3 DNA is TGCGCCAGCAGCCAAGCACAGGGAATTGATACGCAGTATTTT.

The V call is TRBV23-1, the J call TRBJ1-2; weak D call: TRBD1 (5 bases). TRBV23-1 is an ORF, with its function uncertain. The V gene lost 0 bases and the J gene lost 2 bases, with 7 bases spanning the gap. The CDR3 contains 14 residues. The CDR3 sequence is CASSQSWGNYGYTF. CDR3 bases: TGCGCCAGCAGTCAATCGTGGGGGAACTATGGCTACACCTTC.

V and J are TRBV4-1 and TRBJ1-1; the D is unclear. V gave up 1 base and J gave up 1 base, with 4 bases separating them. CDR3 length: 13 residues. CDR1 is MGHRA and CDR2 is YSYEKL in the germline V gene. CDR3 protein: CASSQVTNTEAFF. The DNA for the CDR3 is TGCGCCAGCAGCCAAGTCACGAACACTGAAGCTTTCTTT.

V usage is TRBV4-1 and J usage is TRBJ2-1; 9 nucleotides line up with TRBD2. Losses at the gene ends were 5 bases for V and 8 bases for J; bases not matched to a gene: 7. The CDR3 is 14 amino acids. Germline lookup yields CDR1 MGHRA and CDR2 YSYEKL. CDR3 region: CASSIRTSADEQFF. CDR3 sequence (DNA): TGCGCCAGCAGCATTCGGACTAGCGCCGATGAGCAGTTCTTC.